These 30 T cell receptor beta chains were all obtained from the same sample, sequenced in a study of monozygotic twins with cystic fibrosis. Profiled with immunoSEQ multiplex PCR; TCRdb holds only in-frame clones, not every one. The top ten clones hold roughly 1% of a sample with roughly 30,000 clones, under 95% of them seen once. The specimen was blood. All receptors come from a girl aged 2 to 9 with cystic fibrosis.

This chain joins TRBV27 and TRBJ1-1; D gene unclear. CDR3 length: 13 residues. Germline V gene lookup returns CDR1 MNHEY and CDR2 SMNVEV (reference sequence). Trimming shortened V by 7 bases and J by 6 bases, and 15 bases separated the two germline ends. The CDR3 spells CASKSGSVSEAFF. The CDR3 DNA follows: TGTGCCAGCAAATCGGGGAGTGTATCTGAAGCTTTCTTT.

The rearrangement uses TRBV7-8 and TRBJ2-1; 10 nucleotides match TRBD2. This CDR3 is built from 18 residues. Trimming at V came to 2 bases and at J to 6 bases, leaving 13 bases not matched to a gene. Germline V gene data show CDR1 as SGHVS and CDR2 as FQNEAQ. The CDR3 is CASSLRPSGRLRSNEQFF. As DNA, the CDR3 is TGTGCCAGCAGCTTAAGGCCTAGCGGGAGATTGAGGTCCAATGAGCAGTTCTTC. Full variable domain (rest looked up from reference TRBV7-8 and TRBJ2-1): GAGVSQSPRYKVAKRGQDVALRCDPISGHVSLFWYQQALGQGPEFLTYFQNEAQLDKSGLPSDRFFAERPEGSVSTLKIQRTQQEDSAVYLCASSLRPSGRLRSNEQFFGPGTRLTVL.

This chain uses TRBV7-9 with TRBJ1-4; possibly TRBD1 for D (5 bases). The germline V and J ends were trimmed by 5 bases and 7 bases, with 20 bases remaining between them. Germline V gives CDR1 SEHNR, CDR2 FQNEAQ (reference sequence). The CDR3 is 16 amino acids. The CDR3 is CASSPKFEGLGEKLFF. The DNA of the CDR3 is TGTGCCAGCAGCCCCAAGTTTGAGGGGCTCGGTGAAAAACTGTTTTTT.

This clone was detected only once. This chain joins TRBV7-8 and TRBJ2-1; D unresolved. The V and J ends lost 0 bases and 3 bases respectively, with 6 bases between them. Germline lookup yields CDR1 SGHVS and CDR2 FQNEAQ. The CDR3 is made up of 14 amino acids. The chain's CDR3 is CASSLADSYNEQFF. CDR3 nucleotides: TGTGCCAGCAGCTTAGCGGATAGCTACAATGAGCAGTTCTTC.

V and J are TRBV9 and TRBJ1-2; D remains unclear. This CDR3 contains 16 residues. Trimming pared 6 bases from V and 1 base from J, leaving 19 bases between. The germline CDR1 and CDR2 sequences are SGDLS and YYNGEE. The CDR3 reads CASTLNEYSLNYGYTF. The CDR3 DNA is TGTGCCAGCACCCTAAACGAATATAGCCTTAACTATGGCTACACCTTC.

The V and J genes are TRBV5-6 and TRBJ2-5; TRBD2 is a possible D gene (6 bases). The germline V and J ends were trimmed by 3 bases and 1 base, with 7 bases remaining between them. Germline CDR1 is SGHDT and CDR2 is YYEEEE. The CDR3 has 13 amino acids. This chain's CDR3 is CASSWDSQETQYF. Written as DNA, the CDR3 is TGTGCCAGCAGCTGGGACTCCCAAGAGACCCAGTACTTC.

The chain combines TRBV4-1 with TRBJ2-2; D perhaps matches TRBD2 (6 bases). Trimming shortened V by 6 bases and J by 6 bases, and 17 bases separated the two germline ends. This CDR3 has 15 residues. The germline CDR1 and CDR2 sequences are MGHRA and YSYEKL. CDR3 bases: TGCGCCAGCAGTCCGTTCGCCTCGGGGGCCGGGGAGCTGTTTTTT. Amino acid sequence: CASSPFASGAGELFF.

This clone was recorded once. The chain recombines TRBV4-3 with TRBJ1-4; D unresolved. Germline V gene sequence: CDR1 LGHNA, CDR2 YSLEER. With 3 bases removed from V and 5 bases from J, the gap between germline ends came to 13 bases. The CDR3 runs to 15 residues. The CDR3 sequence: CASSQENTLNEKLFF. CDR3 DNA sequence: TGCGCCAGCAGCCAGGAAAATACGTTGAATGAAAAACTGTTTTTT.

This chain uses TRBV30 with TRBJ1-1, with D uncertain. The CDR3 is 14 residues long. Germline lookup yields CDR1 GTSNPN and CDR2 SVGIG (reference sequence). V was shortened by 2 bases and J by 1 base, with 11 bases between the two germline ends. The CDR3, as DNA: TGTGCCTGGAGTCCGGTACGGTCGAACACTGAAGCTTTCTTT. Translation gives CAWSPVRSNTEAFF.

The V gene is TRBV28, the J gene TRBJ2-3, with 7 bases matching TRBD1. The CDR3 contains 14 residues. CDR1 and CDR2 (germline): MDHEN, SYDVKM. V lost 6 bases, J lost 6 bases, and 9 bases stayed unmatched. The CDR3, as DNA: TGTGCCAGCAGCCACCGACAGGGAGAGGATACGCAGTATTTT. Translating it yields CASSHRQGEDTQYF.

The chain has TRBV7-6 and TRBJ2-7; maybe TRBD2 (6 bases). The germline CDR1 and CDR2 sequences are SGHVS and FNYEAQ. V was clipped by 2 bases and J by 4 bases, with 15 bases between them. This CDR3 is 15 amino acids long. The CDR3 loop reads CASSLRGGGEYEQYF. For the CDR3, the DNA is TGTGCCAGCAGCTTACGGGGAGGAGGGGAATACGAGCAGTACTTC.

The genes are TRBV27 and TRBJ2-3, with 7 bases matching TRBD1. Germline-derived CDR1 and CDR2 are MNHEY and SMNVEV (reference sequence). The CDR3 covers 14 residues. Trimming removed 5 bases from V and 3 bases from J; junction bases left unmatched: 5. The DNA of the CDR3 is TGTGCCAGCAGTCGACAGGGTAGGACAGATACGCAGTATTTT. Translated: CASSRQGRTDTQYF.

The J gene is TRBJ2-3, the V gene TRBV7-6; perhaps TRBD2 as D (6 bases). The germline V gene has CDR1 SGHVS and CDR2 FNYEAQ. This CDR3 has 15 residues. Trimming took 0 bases from V and 3 from J, leaving 10 bases between them. As DNA, the CDR3 is TGTGCCAGCAGCTTAGCTGAGGAGGGAACAGATACGCAGTATTTT. Residues: CASSLAEEGTDTQYF.

The chain carries TRBV7-8 and TRBJ2-5, with D possibly TRBD2 on 6 matching bases. Germline loops: CDR1 SGHVS, CDR2 FQNEAQ. The CDR3 length is 15 residues. The germline V and J ends were trimmed by 5 bases and 9 bases, with 22 bases remaining between them. CDR3 nucleotide sequence: TGTGCCAGCAGCCAAGACAATGGAGGGTGGACGGCCCAGTACTTC. Its protein product is CASSQDNGGWTAQYF.

This chain connects TRBV4-1 to TRBJ2-7; D might be TRBD1 or TRBD2, each matching 5 bases. Deletions cut 2 bases from V and 7 bases from J, with 15 bases between. This CDR3 has 14 residues. The germline V gene has CDR1 MGHRA and CDR2 YSYEKL. CDR3 protein: CASSQYRDEGEQYF. In DNA, the CDR3 is TGCGCCAGCAGCCAATATAGGGATGAGGGGGAGCAGTACTTC.

The rearrangement links TRBV18 to TRBJ1-1, with D possibly being TRBD1 (5 bases). The CDR3 covers 15 residues. Trimming took off 2 bases at V and 5 bases at J, with 15 bases between the two ends. The germline CDR1 and CDR2 sequences are KGHSH and LQKENI. Here the CDR3 DNA reads TGTGCCAGCTCACCAACAGTTGGAGGGGAGACTGAAGCTTTCTTT. Translation gives CASSPTVGGETEAFF.

The V call is TRBV7-6, the J call TRBJ1-4; weak D call: TRBD1 (5 bases). Trimming removed 5 bases at V and 6 bases at J, with 13 bases between. This CDR3 is 14 amino acids long. Germline-derived CDR1 and CDR2 are SGHVS and FNYEAQ. CDR3: CASSTGGTDEKLFF. CDR3 coding DNA: TGTGCCAGCAGCACAGGTGGGACGGATGAAAAACTGTTTTTT.

This chain uses TRBV6-1 with TRBJ1-4; 10 nucleotides line up with TRBD1. CDR3 length equals 14 residues. V lost 6 bases to trimming and J lost 8 bases; unmatched junction nucleotides: 6. The germline gives CDR1 MNHNS, CDR2 SASEGT. This chain's CDR3 is CASRFDRGQEKLFF. The CDR3 bases are TGTGCCAGCAGGTTCGACAGGGGGCAAGAAAAACTGTTTTTT.

This rearrangement joins TRBV21-1 to TRBJ2-1. TRBV21-1 is a pseudogene segment. This CDR3 is built from 11 residues. The CDR3 coding sequence is TGTGCCAGCAGCATTCCGAACCCTCAGTTCTTC. Translating gives CASSIPNPQFF.

The chain couples TRBV5-4 to TRBJ2-4, with unresolved D. Germline values: CDR1 SGHNT, CDR2 YYREEE (reference sequence). The CDR3 loop spans 14 amino acids. V was cut by 3 bases and J by 12 bases, with 19 bases left in between. The CDR3 DNA reads as TGTGCCAGCAGCTCTGGCCTAGGACCCCCGAATCAGTACTTC. It codes for CASSSGLGPPNQYF.

The CDR3 DNA sequence: TGTGCCAGCAGCCAAGACCCCCTTAACACCGGGGAGCTGTTTTTT. Encoded protein: CASSQDPLNTGELFF. V gene TRBV4-2 combines with J gene TRBJ2-2; no reliable D call. This CDR3 contains 15 residues. V was trimmed by 0 bases and J by 2 bases, leaving 7 bases between them. Germline CDR1 LGHNA, CDR2 YNFKEQ.

The chain joins TRBV6-1 to TRBJ1-3, with D unclear. Trimming took off 10 bases at V and 2 bases at J, with 15 bases between the two ends. The CDR3 extends over 14 amino acids. Germline assignment: CDR1 MNHNS and CDR2 SASEGT. The CDR3 region is CATKKADPGNTIYF. DNA of the CDR3: TGTGCCACCAAGAAGGCTGATCCTGGAAACACCATATATTTT.

The CDR3 DNA sequence: TGTGCCTGGAGTCCCAACAGGGAAGTATTGAGCCGCTATGGCTACACCTTC. Translating gives CAWSPNREVLSRYGYTF. The chain joins TRBV30 to TRBJ1-2; D possibly corresponds to TRBD1 (6 bases). Germline CDR1 and CDR2: GTSNPN and SVGIG (reference sequence). Trimming took 2 bases from V and 4 from J, leaving 23 bases between them. The CDR3 length is 17 residues.

The chain carries TRBV19 and TRBJ2-1; 7 bases are a match to TRBD2. There are 15 residues in the CDR3. Germline V gives CDR1 LNHDA, CDR2 SQIVND (reference sequence). Unmatched junction bases numbered 6, after V lost 3 bases and J lost 4 bases. In nucleotides, the CDR3 is TGTGCCAGTAGTATCGGGGGGTCTCTATACAATGAGCAGTTCTTC. It encodes CASSIGGSLYNEQFF.

The chain carries TRBV27 and TRBJ1-2; maybe TRBD1 (6 bases). CDR3 size: 13 residues. Germline V gives CDR1 MNHEY, CDR2 SMNVEV (reference sequence). V was shortened by 5 bases and J by 3 bases, with 10 bases between the two germline ends. The CDR3 DNA is TGTGCCAGCAGTGGACAGTCTTACTATGGCTACACCTTC. Protein sequence: CASSGQSYYGYTF.

The rearrangement joins TRBV6-1 to TRBJ2-7; 8 positions match TRBD2. This CDR3 has 14 amino acids. Looked up from germline, CDR1 is MNHNS and CDR2 is SASEGT. V dropped 4 bases and J dropped 2; count of bases not matched to a gene: 4. CDR3 sequence (DNA): TGTGCCAGCAGTGTGCGGGGGGCGGCCTACGAGCAGTACTTC. As protein: CASSVRGAAYEQYF.

This chain joins TRBV28 and TRBJ2-7; 8 bases agree with TRBD1. This CDR3 is 15 amino acids long. Germline assignment: CDR1 MDHEN and CDR2 SYDVKM. V was pared by 2 bases and J by 7 bases, with 10 bases of the junction left unmatched. CDR3 loop: CASSLVGTGGGEQYF. The CDR3 nucleotides read TGTGCCAGCAGTTTAGTCGGGACAGGAGGGGGGGAGCAGTACTTC.

J is TRBJ2-7 and V is TRBV29-1, with D unclear. Germline V gives CDR1 SQVTM, CDR2 ANQGSEA. The CDR3 length is 13 residues. Trimming took off 5 bases at V and 5 bases at J, with 16 bases between the two ends. The CDR3 region is CSVFSTYAHEQYF. The CDR3 DNA reads TGCAGCGTTTTTTCGACATACGCCCACGAGCAGTACTTC.

The V gene is TRBV30, the J gene TRBJ1-4, with TRBD1 identical over 9 bases. Trimming at V came to 5 bases and at J to 6 bases, leaving 4 bases not matched to a gene. The length of the CDR3 is 13 residues. Germline loops: CDR1 GTSNPN, CDR2 SVGIG (reference sequence). CDR3 DNA: TGTGCCTGGGACAGGGGGAGAGATGAAAAACTGTTTTTT. Protein sequence: CAWDRGRDEKLFF.

The J gene is TRBJ2-7, the V gene TRBV13, with TRBD1 matching over 7 bases. The trim removed 3 bases at V and 2 bases at J, leaving 4 bases unmatched. CDR3 length: 14 amino acids. Germline CDR1 PRHDT, CDR2 FYEKMQ (reference sequence). The CDR3 here is CASSFDGTAYEQYF. CDR3 DNA: TGTGCCAGCAGCTTTGATGGGACAGCCTACGAGCAGTACTTC.